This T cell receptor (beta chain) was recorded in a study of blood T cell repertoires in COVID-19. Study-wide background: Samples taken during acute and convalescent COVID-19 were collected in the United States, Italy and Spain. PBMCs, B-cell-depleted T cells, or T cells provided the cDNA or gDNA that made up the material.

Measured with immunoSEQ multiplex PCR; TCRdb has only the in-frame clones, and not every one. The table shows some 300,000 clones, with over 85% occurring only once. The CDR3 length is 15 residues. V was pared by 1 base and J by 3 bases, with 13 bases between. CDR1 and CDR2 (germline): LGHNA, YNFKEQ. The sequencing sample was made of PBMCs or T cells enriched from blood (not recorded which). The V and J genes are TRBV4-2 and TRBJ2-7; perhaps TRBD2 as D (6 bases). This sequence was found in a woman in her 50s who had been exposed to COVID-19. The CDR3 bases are TGTGCCAGCAGCCAAGTAGGTAGCGGAAACTACGAGCAGTACTTC. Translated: CASSQVGSGNYEQYF.